Presented here are 14 T cell receptor beta chains from one specimen sequenced in a study of CD8+ T cells in alopecia areata. Treatment indicated: oral pan-JAK inhibitor, 5-10 mg twice daily. Reverse transcription of extracted RNA yielded cDNA, which provided the sequencing template. The repertoire was sequenced with immunoSEQ multiplex PCR; TCRdb's copy has only in-frame clones and lacks some. The table has fewer than 250,000 clones, around two fifths seen once. The sample in question was CD4+ T cells sorted from blood, obtained between weeks 30 and 35, from a patient treated with tofacitinib. The receptors were gathered from a human donor with alopecia areata.

This clone was counted only a few times. The chain has TRBV2 and TRBJ2-7; 7 positions agree with TRBD2. After removal of 7 bases from V and 7 bases from J, the junction contained 10 bases not matched to a gene. Germline lookup yields CDR1 SNHLY and CDR2 FYNNEI. The CDR3 spans 13 residues. The CDR3 coding sequence is TGTGCCAGCACCGGGACTACCCTGGGGGAGCAGTACTTC. This gives the protein CASTGTTLGEQYF.

This clone appeared a few times. The V call is TRBV5-1, the J call TRBJ2-3; 10 bases fit TRBD2. The junction had 13 bases not matched to a gene; V was cut back by 6 bases and J by 3 bases. The CDR3 totals 17 residues. CDR1 is SGHRS, CDR2 YFSETQ, per germline. The CDR3 spells CASNRLTSGIPTDTQYF. CDR3 DNA sequence: TGCGCCAGCAACCGCCTAACTAGCGGGATACCTACAGATACGCAGTATTTT.

At least ten counts were recorded for this clone. The chain combines TRBV6-6 with TRBJ2-1, with D possibly TRBD2 on 6 matching bases. The V end was cut by 0 bases, the J end by 7 bases, with 13 bases between. Germline CDR1 MNHNY, CDR2 SVGAGI (reference sequence). The CDR3 spans 15 residues. CDR3 bases: TGTGCCAGCAGTTACTCTCCGGGAGTTGGAAATGAGCAGTTCTTC. It is translated as CASSYSPGVGNEQFF.

This clone was seen a few times. This chain uses TRBV29-1 with TRBJ2-6; D perhaps matches TRBD2 (5 bases). CDR3 size: 14 residues. The V end was cut by 4 bases, the J end by 4 bases, with 11 bases between. Per the germline V gene, CDR1 is SQVTM and CDR2 is ANQGSEA. The CDR3 coding sequence is TGCAGCGTTGCGCCGGGGAGAGGGGCCAACGTCCTGACTTTC. Amino acid sequence: CSVAPGRGANVLTF.

The table lists this clone with a few counts. The genes are TRBV29-1 and TRBJ2-6; D is unresolved. The germline CDR1 and CDR2 sequences are SQVTM and ANQGSEA. With 4 bases removed from V and 3 bases from J, the gap between germline ends came to 10 bases. The CDR3 has 14 residues. CDR3 nucleotide sequence: TGCAGCGTTGGGGTCTCCGGTGGGGCCAACGTCCTGACTTTC. Translating it yields CSVGVSGGANVLTF.

The gene calls are TRBV25-1 and TRBJ2-1; tentative D call: TRBD2 (6 bases). Trimming took off 1 base at V and 0 bases at J, with 13 bases between the two ends. The CDR3 has 17 amino acids. Germline loops: CDR1 MGHDK, CDR2 SYGVNS. The CDR3: CASSELIRGSSYNEQFF. The CDR3, as DNA: TGTGCCAGCAGTGAATTAATCCGGGGGAGCTCCTACAATGAGCAGTTCTTC.

This clone was observed a few times. The J gene is TRBJ2-2, the V gene TRBV19; D may be TRBD1 or TRBD2 (5 bases each). CDR3 length: 15 amino acids. Germline loops: CDR1 LNHDA, CDR2 SQIVND (reference sequence). Trimming took 5 bases from V and 4 from J, leaving 14 bases between them. The CDR3 DNA sequence: TGTGCCAGTAGTCCCCAATTTGGGGGCACCGGGGAGCTGTTTTTT. Its protein product is CASSPQFGGTGELFF.

This chain joins TRBV11-1 and TRBJ1-4; 7 bases match TRBD1. Germline loops: CDR1 SGHAT, CDR2 FQDESV (reference sequence). The CDR3 extends over 15 amino acids. V lost 5 bases to trimming and J lost 5 bases; unmatched junction nucleotides: 8. Here the CDR3 DNA reads TGTGCCAGCAGCGACCGGGGACAGACAAATGAAAAACTGTTTTTT. Its protein is CASSDRGQTNEKLFF.

This chain links TRBV29-1 with TRBJ2-7, with no clear D. V was trimmed by 4 bases and J by 2 bases, leaving 15 bases between them. CDR1 is SQVTM and CDR2 is ANQGSEA in the germline V gene. The CDR3 consists of 14 residues. The CDR3 sequence: CSVGAGRPPYEQYF. The CDR3 nucleotides are TGCAGCGTTGGGGCTGGGCGGCCCCCCTACGAGCAGTACTTC.

This rearrangement joins TRBV18 to TRBJ1-1, with D perhaps matching TRBD1 (5 bases). CDR1 and CDR2 from the germline V gene are KGHSH and LQKENI. The CDR3 is 13 amino acids. V was shortened by 6 bases and J by 11 bases, with 19 bases between the two germline ends. The CDR3 region is CASSKSETVEAFF. CDR3 DNA sequence: TGTGCCAGCTCCAAGTCAGAGACAGTGGAGGCTTTCTTT.

This clone was seen only a few times. The chain carries TRBV30 and TRBJ2-1; 12 bases map to TRBD1. This CDR3 comprises 14 residues. The germline V gene encodes CDR1 GTSNPN and CDR2 SVGIG (reference sequence). After removal of 2 bases from V and 7 bases from J, the junction contained 3 bases not matched to a gene. For the CDR3, the DNA is TGTGCCTGGAGTCGGGGACAGGGGGCTAATGAGCAGTTCTTC. Translated, it gives CAWSRGQGANEQFF.

The chain employs TRBV4-1 and TRBJ1-2; possible D gene TRBD1, 6 bases. V lost 2 bases and J lost 6, with 13 bases in between. This CDR3 spans 14 amino acids. Per germline, CDR1 MGHRA and CDR2 YSYEKL. This CDR3 is CASSQMQGRDGYTF. CDR3 sequence (DNA): TGCGCCAGCAGCCAAATGCAGGGGCGGGATGGCTACACCTTC.

The V gene is TRBV30, the J gene TRBJ1-1; D ambiguous. V dropped 4 bases and J dropped 0 bases, with 12 bases sitting between them. The CDR3 consists of 14 residues. Germline V gene sequence: CDR1 GTSNPN, CDR2 SVGIG (reference sequence). The CDR3 protein is CAWTETPMNTEAFF. CDR3 nucleotide sequence: TGTGCCTGGACGGAGACTCCAATGAACACTGAAGCTTTCTTT. Looking up the rest from reference TRBV30 and TRBJ1-1 gives the full variable domain: SQTIHQWPATLVQPVGSPLSLECTVEGTSNPNLYWYRQAAGRGLQLLFYSVGIGQISSEVPQNLSASRPQDRQFILSSKKLLLSDSGFYLCAWTETPMNTEAFFGQGTRLTVV.

V and J are TRBV5-1 and TRBJ2-1; D perhaps matches TRBD2 (5 bases). V lost 5 bases to trimming and J lost 6 bases, with 15 bases between them. From germline, CDR1 is SGHRS and CDR2 YFSETQ. The CDR3 loop spans 14 amino acids. In nucleotides, the CDR3 is TGCGCCAGCAGAGGAGGAACGGAAACCAATGAGCAGTTCTTC. Protein sequence: CASRGGTETNEQFF.